The 16 T cell receptor beta chains below were found in one sample sequenced in a study of radiation and T cells in renal cell carcinoma. Profiling relied on immunoSEQ multiplex PCR, and the TCRdb table lists in-frame clones only, not all of them. The table lists over 120,000 clones, 70% to 90% of them singletons. Regarding time point: blood 4 weeks post-SBRT, at nephrectomy. Treatment specified: 15 Gy SBRT to primary tumor, nephrectomy 4 weeks later. Sample: blood, taken from a patient whose treatment included radiotherapy and nephrectomy. The receptor source for this set is a woman aged 45-65 years with renal cell carcinoma.

CDR3 residues: CASSQGQGRSTEAFF. For the CDR3, the DNA is TGCGCCAGCAGCCAGGGGCAGGGAAGAAGCACTGAAGCTTTCTTT. The genes are TRBV4-1 and TRBJ1-1; D possibly corresponds to TRBD1 (5 bases). The CDR3 is 15 amino acids. Germline V CDR1 and CDR2: MGHRA, YSYEKL. V was clipped by 3 bases and J by 4 bases, with 15 bases between them.

This clone is a singleton in its sample. The chain links TRBV7-2 to TRBJ2-1, with D tentatively TRBD2 (5 bases). The CDR3 consists of 15 residues. Trimming left V 7 bases short and J 1 base short, with 14 bases between. Germline assignment: CDR1 SGHTA and CDR2 FQGNSA. CDR3 amino acids: CASTREGHSYNEQFF. The DNA for the CDR3 is TGTGCCAGCACCCGAGAGGGTCATTCCTACAATGAGCAGTTCTTC.

This chain links TRBV6-4 with TRBJ2-2; 8 nucleotides line up with TRBD1. The V gene's germline CDR1 is MRHNA and CDR2 SNTAGT. The trim removed 3 bases at V and 4 bases at J, leaving 7 bases unmatched. There are 16 residues in the CDR3. CDR3 region: CASSEGRGRGTGELFF. CDR3 DNA sequence: TGTGCCAGCAGTGAGGGCAGGGGGCGCGGCACCGGGGAGCTGTTTTTT.

V usage is TRBV7-9 and J usage is TRBJ2-2; TRBD1 is a possible D gene (8 bases). Per the germline V gene, CDR1 is SEHNR and CDR2 is FQNEAQ (reference sequence). The CDR3 consists of 15 residues. V lost 5 bases to trimming and J lost 3 bases, with 13 bases between them. For the CDR3, the DNA is TGTGCCAGCAGCCGGACAGGGAGGGACACCGGGGAGCTGTTTTTT. Its translation: CASSRTGRDTGELFF.

The CDR3 DNA reads as TGTGCCAGCAGTGCCAGGATAGATGAAAAACTGTTTTTT. It translates to CASSARIDEKLFF. The rearrangement joins TRBV27 to TRBJ1-4; D gene unclear. Trimming shortened V by 5 bases and J by 6 bases, and 10 bases separated the two germline ends. The CDR3 totals 13 residues. Germline CDR1 MNHEY, CDR2 SMNVEV (reference sequence).

The V and J genes are TRBV7-2 and TRBJ2-5; TRBD2 aligns across 14 bases. Germline assignment: CDR1 SGHTA and CDR2 FQGNSA. V trimming: 5 bases; J trimming: 4 bases; junction bases outside the gene matches: 6. CDR3 length: 16 residues. In DNA form, the CDR3 reads TGTGCCAGCAGCGCCCGACTAGCGGGGGGGAGAGAGACCCAGTACTTC. Translating it yields CASSARLAGGRETQYF.

This chain uses TRBV15 with TRBJ2-7; 10 nucleotides agree with TRBD1. The length of the CDR3 is 15 residues. Germline V lookup: CDR1 LNHNV, CDR2 YYDKDF (reference sequence). V was pared by 6 bases and J by 0 bases, with 5 bases of the junction left unmatched. CDR3 region: CATRMDRGSSYEQYF. The CDR3 DNA sequence: TGTGCCACCAGGATGGACAGGGGGAGCTCCTACGAGCAGTACTTC.

The genes are TRBV4-3 and TRBJ2-1, with 11 nucleotides matching TRBD2. There are 15 residues in the CDR3. Germline CDR1 reads LGHNA; CDR2 reads YSLEER. V lost 5 bases, J lost 4 bases, and 4 bases stayed unmatched. CDR3 in amino acids: CASSWGLAAYNEQFF. In DNA, the CDR3 is TGCGCCAGCAGCTGGGGACTAGCGGCTTACAATGAGCAGTTCTTC.

The rearrangement joins TRBV7-9 to TRBJ1-4; D possibly corresponds to TRBD1 (5 bases). CDR1 is SEHNR and CDR2 is FQNEAQ in the germline V gene (reference sequence). CDR3 size: 14 residues. The V end was cut by 5 bases, the J end by 5 bases, with 12 bases between. The CDR3 DNA reads TGTGCCAGCAGCGGGGGGGAAGCCAATGAAAAACTGTTTTTT. It encodes CASSGGEANEKLFF.

The chain uses TRBV28 and TRBJ1-6; 11 bases are a match to TRBD1. V lost 8 bases to trimming and J lost 7 bases; unmatched junction nucleotides: 7. The CDR3 is made up of 15 amino acids. The germline gives CDR1 MDHEN, CDR2 SYDVKM. The CDR3 bases are TGTGCCAGCCTTGGGGGACAGGGGGAGAATTCACCCCTCCACTTT. Its translation is CASLGGQGENSPLHF.

J is TRBJ1-2 and V is TRBV5-5; D is uncertain. The CDR3 has 15 residues. V lost 2 bases to trimming and J lost 2 bases, with 13 bases between them. CDR1 SGHKS and CDR2 YYEKEE come from the germline V gene (reference sequence). Written as DNA, the CDR3 is TGTGCCAGCAGCTTCTGGGAGGGATCCAACTATGGCTACACCTTC. Translation gives CASSFWEGSNYGYTF.

The CDR3 here is CASSQAWGRSNEQFF. For the CDR3, the DNA is TGTGCCAGCAGCCAAGCGTGGGGGCGATCGAATGAGCAGTTCTTC. The chain recombines TRBV14 with TRBJ2-1; D is perhaps TRBD1 (6 bases). V lost 1 base and J 7 bases, leaving 14 bases between the germline ends. The CDR3 is made up of 15 amino acids. CDR1 is SGHDN, CDR2 FVKESK, per germline.

This clone has only one observation. The gene calls are TRBV19 and TRBJ1-2; no clear D. Trimming shortened V by 6 bases and J by 5 bases, and 10 bases separated the two germline ends. This CDR3 has 12 amino acids. Germline CDR1 reads LNHDA; CDR2 reads SQIVND (reference sequence). As DNA, the CDR3 is TGTGCCAGTAGCCACGACCCTTATGGCTACACCTTC. Translated, it gives CASSHDPYGYTF.

The rearrangement joins TRBV5-1 to TRBJ2-1; D gene ambiguous. Germline loops: CDR1 SGHRS, CDR2 YFSETQ. V lost 0 bases and J lost 6, with 13 bases in between. The CDR3 has 15 amino acids. CDR3 residues: CASSLVWPTGNEQFF. The CDR3 DNA is TGCGCCAGCAGCTTGGTTTGGCCGACGGGCAATGAGCAGTTCTTC.

The chain joins TRBV5-1 to TRBJ1-1; 9 bases agree with TRBD1. CDR3 size: 15 residues. V lost 4 bases, J lost 1 base, and 5 bases stayed unmatched. CDR1 is SGHRS, CDR2 YFSETQ, per germline. The CDR3 reads CASSRRTGENTEAFF. The DNA for the CDR3 is TGCGCCAGCAGCCGTCGGACAGGGGAGAACACTGAAGCTTTCTTT.

V and J are TRBV4-1 and TRBJ2-5; 7 bases align to TRBD2. This CDR3 has 16 amino acids. V gave up 2 bases and J gave up 4 bases; unmatched junction bases: 10. CDR1 and CDR2 (germline): MGHRA, YSYEKL. In nucleotides, the CDR3 is TGCGCCAGCAGCCAACTGGGAGGGACGGAGGGAGAGACCCAGTACTTC. Encoded protein: CASSQLGGTEGETQYF.